This TCR beta chain stems from a study of shared clonotypes between healthy human individuals. Deep-level assay runs were performed. Sequenced by immunoSEQ multiplex PCR; TCRdb stores in-frame clones only, minus some. This table has around 2.5 million clones, approximately 93% appearing once. V shed 2 bases and J shed 0 bases, with 11 bases lying between them. Germline loops: CDR1 MDHEN, CDR2 SYDVKM. The CDR3 has 16 amino acids. The sequence came from a man younger than 35 in good health. Some clones in this sample may be carry-over from other donors' samples. Sequenced material: naive CD4+ T cells from PBMCs. As for subset: CD45RA+ positively selected. The chain is built from TRBV28 and TRBJ1-3; D not certain. Written as DNA, the CDR3 is TGTGCCAGCAGTTTACTCTCCGGCATCTCTGGAAACACCATATATTTT. It yields the protein CASSLLSGISGNTIYF. The entire variable domain, with the rest obtained from reference TRBV28 and TRBJ1-3, is as follows: DVKVTQSSRYLVKRTGEKVFLECVQDMDHENMFWYRQDPGLGLRLIYFSYDVKMKEKGDIPEGYSVSREKKERFSLILESASTNQTSMYLCASSLLSGISGNTIYFGEGSWLTVV.